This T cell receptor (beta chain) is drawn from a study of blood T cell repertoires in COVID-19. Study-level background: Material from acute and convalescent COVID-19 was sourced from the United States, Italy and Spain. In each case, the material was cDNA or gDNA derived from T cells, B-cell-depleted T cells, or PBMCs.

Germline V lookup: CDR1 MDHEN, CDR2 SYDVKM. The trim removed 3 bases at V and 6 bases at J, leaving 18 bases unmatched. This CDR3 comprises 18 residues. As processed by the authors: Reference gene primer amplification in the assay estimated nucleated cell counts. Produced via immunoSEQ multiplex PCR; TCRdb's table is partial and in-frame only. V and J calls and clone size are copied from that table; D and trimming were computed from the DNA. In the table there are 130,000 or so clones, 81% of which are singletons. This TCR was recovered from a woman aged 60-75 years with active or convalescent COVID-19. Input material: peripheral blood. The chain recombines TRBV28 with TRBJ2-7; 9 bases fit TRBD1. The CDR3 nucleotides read TGTGCCAGCAGTTTCCCCGCTTTGGGACAGGGTTCGTTCCGCGAGCAGTACTTC. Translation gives CASSFPALGQGSFREQYF. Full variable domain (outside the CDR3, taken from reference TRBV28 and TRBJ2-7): DVKVTQSSRYLVKRTGEKVFLECVQDMDHENMFWYRQDPGLGLRLIYFSYDVKMKEKGDIPEGYSVSREKKERFSLILESASTNQTSMYLCASSFPALGQGSFREQYFGPGTRLTVT.